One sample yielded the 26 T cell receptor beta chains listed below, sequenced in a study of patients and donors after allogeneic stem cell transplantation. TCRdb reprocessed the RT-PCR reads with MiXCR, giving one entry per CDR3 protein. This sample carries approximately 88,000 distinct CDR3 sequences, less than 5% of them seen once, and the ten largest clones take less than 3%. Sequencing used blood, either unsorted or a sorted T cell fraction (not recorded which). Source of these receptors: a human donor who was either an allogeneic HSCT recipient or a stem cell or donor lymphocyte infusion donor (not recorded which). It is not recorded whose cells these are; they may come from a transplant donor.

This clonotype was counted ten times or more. CDR3 amino acids: CASSFSGTSGSTEQYF. The CDR3 DNA reads as TGTGCCAGCAGTTTTTCCGGGACTAGCGGGAGCACCGAGCAGTACTTC. The chain combines TRBV12-3 or TRBV12-4 with TRBJ2-7, with TRBD2 matching over 14 bases. CDR3 length: 16 amino acids. V gave up 3 bases and J gave up 6 bases; unmatched junction bases: 7.

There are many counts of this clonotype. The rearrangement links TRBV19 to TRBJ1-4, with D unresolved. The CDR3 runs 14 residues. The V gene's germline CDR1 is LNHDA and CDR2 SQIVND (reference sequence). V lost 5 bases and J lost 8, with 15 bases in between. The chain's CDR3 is CASSRGFGWEKLFF. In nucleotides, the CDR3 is TGTGCCAGTAGTCGGGGTTTCGGTTGGGAAAAACTGTTTTTT.

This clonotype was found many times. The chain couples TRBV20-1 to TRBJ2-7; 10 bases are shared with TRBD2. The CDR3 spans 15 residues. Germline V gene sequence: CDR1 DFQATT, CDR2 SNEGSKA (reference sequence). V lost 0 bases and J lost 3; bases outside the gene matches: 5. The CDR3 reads CSARDLAGGLYEQYF. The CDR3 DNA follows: TGCAGTGCTAGAGATTTAGCGGGGGGACTCTACGAGCAGTACTTC.

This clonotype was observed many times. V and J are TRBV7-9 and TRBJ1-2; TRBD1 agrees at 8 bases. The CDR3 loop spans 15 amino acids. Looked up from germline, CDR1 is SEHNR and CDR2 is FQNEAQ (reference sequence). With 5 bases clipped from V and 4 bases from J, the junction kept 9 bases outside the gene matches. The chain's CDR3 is CASSTRDRSTYGYTF. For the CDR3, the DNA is TGTGCCAGCAGCACACGGGACAGGTCTACCTATGGCTACACCTTC.

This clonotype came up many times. CDR3 sequence: CASTGQGHYGYTF. The DNA of the CDR3 is TGTGCCAGCACCGGACAGGGACACTATGGCTACACCTTC. The chain combines TRBV12-3 or TRBV12-4 with TRBJ1-2, with TRBD1 matching 8 bases. Losses at the gene ends were 7 bases for V and 3 bases for J; bases not matched to a gene: 4. CDR3 length equals 13 residues.

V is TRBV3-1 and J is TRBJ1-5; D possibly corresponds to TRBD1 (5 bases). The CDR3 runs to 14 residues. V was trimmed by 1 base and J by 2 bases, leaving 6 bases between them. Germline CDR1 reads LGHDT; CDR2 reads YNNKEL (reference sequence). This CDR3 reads CASSQGGGNQPQHF. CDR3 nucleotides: TGTGCCAGCAGCCAAGGGGGGGGCAATCAGCCCCAGCATTTT.

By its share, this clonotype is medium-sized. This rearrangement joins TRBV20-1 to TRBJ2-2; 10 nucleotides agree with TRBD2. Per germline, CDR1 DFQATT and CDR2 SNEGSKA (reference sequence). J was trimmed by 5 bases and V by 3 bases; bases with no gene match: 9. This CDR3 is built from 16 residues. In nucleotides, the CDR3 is TGCAGTGCTAGCCGATCTAGCGGGAGTTTAACCGGGGAGCTGTTTTTT. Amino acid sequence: CSASRSSGSLTGELFF.

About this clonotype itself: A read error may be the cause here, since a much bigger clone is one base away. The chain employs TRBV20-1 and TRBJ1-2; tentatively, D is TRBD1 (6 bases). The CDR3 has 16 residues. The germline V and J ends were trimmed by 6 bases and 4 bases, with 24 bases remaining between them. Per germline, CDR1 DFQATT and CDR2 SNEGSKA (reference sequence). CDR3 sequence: CSASSQGNLAGYGYTF. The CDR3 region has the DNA TGCAGTGCCAGTTCACAGGGAAACCTGGCTGGCTATGGCTACACCTTC.

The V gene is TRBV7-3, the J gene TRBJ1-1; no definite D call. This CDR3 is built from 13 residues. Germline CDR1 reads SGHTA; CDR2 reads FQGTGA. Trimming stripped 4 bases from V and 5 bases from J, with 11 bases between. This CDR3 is CASSSWVGTEAFF. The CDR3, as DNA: TGTGCCAGCAGCTCATGGGTAGGGACTGAAGCTTTCTTT.

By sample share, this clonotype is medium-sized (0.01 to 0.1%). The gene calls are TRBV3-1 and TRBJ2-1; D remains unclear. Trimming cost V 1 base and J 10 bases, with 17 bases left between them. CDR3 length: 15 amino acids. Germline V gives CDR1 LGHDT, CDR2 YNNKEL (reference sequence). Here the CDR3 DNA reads TGTGCCAGCAGCCAAGGAAACCATAGAGAAATCGAGCAGTTCTTC. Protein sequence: CASSQGNHREIEQFF.

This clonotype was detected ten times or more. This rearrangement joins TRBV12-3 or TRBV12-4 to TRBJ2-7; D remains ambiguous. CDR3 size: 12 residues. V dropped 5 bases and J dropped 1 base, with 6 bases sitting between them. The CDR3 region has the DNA TGTGCCAGCAGTGCCGGATCCTACGAGCAGTACTTC. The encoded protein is CASSAGSYEQYF.

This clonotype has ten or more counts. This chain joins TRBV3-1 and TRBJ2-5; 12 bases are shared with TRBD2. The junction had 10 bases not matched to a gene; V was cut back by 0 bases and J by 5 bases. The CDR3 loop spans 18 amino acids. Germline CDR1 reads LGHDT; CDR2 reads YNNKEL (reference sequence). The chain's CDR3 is CASSQDGGTSGPRETQYF. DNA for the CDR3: TGTGCCAGCAGCCAAGATGGGGGGACTAGCGGGCCTCGTGAGACCCAGTACTTC.

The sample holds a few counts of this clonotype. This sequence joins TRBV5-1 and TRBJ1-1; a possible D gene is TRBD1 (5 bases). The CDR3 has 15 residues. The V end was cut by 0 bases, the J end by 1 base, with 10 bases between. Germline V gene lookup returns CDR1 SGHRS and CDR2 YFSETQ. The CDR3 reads CASSLAAGSNTEAFF. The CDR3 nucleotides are TGCGCCAGCAGCTTGGCCGCAGGGTCGAACACTGAAGCTTTCTTT. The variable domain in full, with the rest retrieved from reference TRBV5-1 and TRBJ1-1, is KAGVTQTPRYLIKTRGQQVTLSCSPISGHRSVSWYQQTPGQGLQFLFEYFSETQRNKGNFPGRFSGRQFSNSRSEMNVSTLELGDSALYLCASSLAAGSNTEAFFGQGTRLTVV.

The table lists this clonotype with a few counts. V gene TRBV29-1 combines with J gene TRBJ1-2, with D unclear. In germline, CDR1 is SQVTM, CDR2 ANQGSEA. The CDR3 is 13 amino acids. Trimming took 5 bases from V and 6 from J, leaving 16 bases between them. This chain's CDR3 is CSVRTRVGNGYTF. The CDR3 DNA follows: TGCAGCGTTCGGACTCGGGTGGGGAATGGCTACACCTTC. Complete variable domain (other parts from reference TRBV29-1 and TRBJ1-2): SAVISQKPSRDICQRGTSLTIQCQVDSQVTMMFWYRQQPGQSLTLIATANQGSEATYESGFVIDKFPISRPNLTFSTLTVSNMSPEDSSIYLCSVRTRVGNGYTFGSGTRLTVV.

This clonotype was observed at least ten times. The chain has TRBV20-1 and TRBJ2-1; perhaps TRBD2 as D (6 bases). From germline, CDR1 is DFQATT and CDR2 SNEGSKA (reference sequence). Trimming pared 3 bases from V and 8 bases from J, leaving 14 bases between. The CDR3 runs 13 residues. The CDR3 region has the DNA TGCAGTGCTAGTACGTGGGAGCGGGATGAGCAGTTCTTC. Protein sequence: CSASTWERDEQFF.

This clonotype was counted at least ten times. CDR3: CASSQNSQREVSEQYF. CDR3 DNA: TGCGCCAGCAGCCAAAATTCTCAGCGGGAGGTGAGCGAGCAGTACTTC. The chain employs TRBV4-1 and TRBJ2-7; 9 bases match TRBD2. Trimming removed 2 bases from V and 6 bases from J; junction bases left unmatched: 11. This CDR3 region has 16 residues. Germline V gene data show CDR1 as MGHRA and CDR2 as YSYEKL.

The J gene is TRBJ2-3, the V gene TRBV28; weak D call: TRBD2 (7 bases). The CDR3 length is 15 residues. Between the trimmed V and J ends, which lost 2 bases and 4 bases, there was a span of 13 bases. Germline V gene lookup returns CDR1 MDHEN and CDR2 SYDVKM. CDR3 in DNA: TGTGCCAGCAGTTTAGGGGGGGGCCTGGCAGATACGCAGTATTTT. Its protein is CASSLGGGLADTQYF.

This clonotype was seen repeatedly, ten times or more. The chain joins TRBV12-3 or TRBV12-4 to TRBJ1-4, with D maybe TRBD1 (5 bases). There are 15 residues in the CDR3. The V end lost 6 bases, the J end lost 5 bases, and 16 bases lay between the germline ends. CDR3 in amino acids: CASRDNRGLNEKLFF. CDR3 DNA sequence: TGTGCCAGCAGAGACAACCGGGGCCTGAATGAAAAACTGTTTTTT.

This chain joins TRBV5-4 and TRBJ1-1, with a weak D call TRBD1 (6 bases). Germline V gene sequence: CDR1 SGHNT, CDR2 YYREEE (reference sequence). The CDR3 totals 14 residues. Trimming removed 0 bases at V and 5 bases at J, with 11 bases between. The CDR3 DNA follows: TGTGCCAGCAGCTTGGACCAGGGGACGACTGAAGCTTTCTTT. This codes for CASSLDQGTTEAFF.

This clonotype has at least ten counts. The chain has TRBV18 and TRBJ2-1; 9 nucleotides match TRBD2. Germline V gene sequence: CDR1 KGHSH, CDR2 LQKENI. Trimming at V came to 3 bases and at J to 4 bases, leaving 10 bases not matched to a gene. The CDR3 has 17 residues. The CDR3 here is CASSPRNSGSGYNEQFF. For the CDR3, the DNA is TGTGCCAGCTCACCGAGGAATAGCGGGAGTGGGTACAATGAGCAGTTCTTC.

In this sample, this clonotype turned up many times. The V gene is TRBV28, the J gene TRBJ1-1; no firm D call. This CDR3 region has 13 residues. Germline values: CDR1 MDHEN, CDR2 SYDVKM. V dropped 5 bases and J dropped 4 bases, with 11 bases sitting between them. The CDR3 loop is CASSPTAFTEAFF. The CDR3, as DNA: TGTGCCAGCAGTCCCACGGCCTTCACTGAAGCTTTCTTT.

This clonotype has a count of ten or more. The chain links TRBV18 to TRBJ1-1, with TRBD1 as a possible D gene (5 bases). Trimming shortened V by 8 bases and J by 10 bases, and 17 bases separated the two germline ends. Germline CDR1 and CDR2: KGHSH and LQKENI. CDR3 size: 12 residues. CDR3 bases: TGTGCCAGCCCGGGGCCGGGACGGGGAGCTTTCTTT. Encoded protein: CASPGPGRGAFF.

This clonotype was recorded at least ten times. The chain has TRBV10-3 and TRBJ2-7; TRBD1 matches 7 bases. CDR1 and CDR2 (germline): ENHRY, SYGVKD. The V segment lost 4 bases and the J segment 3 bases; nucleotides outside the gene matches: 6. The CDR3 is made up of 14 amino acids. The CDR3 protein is CAISVTGQSYEQYF. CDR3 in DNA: TGTGCCATCAGTGTTACGGGACAGAGCTACGAGCAGTACTTC.

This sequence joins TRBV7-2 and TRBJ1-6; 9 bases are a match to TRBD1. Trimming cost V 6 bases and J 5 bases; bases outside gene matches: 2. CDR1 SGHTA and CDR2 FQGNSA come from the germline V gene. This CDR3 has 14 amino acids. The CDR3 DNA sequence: TGTGCCAGCAGGGACAGGGGAAATAATTCACCCCTCCACTTT. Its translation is CASRDRGNNSPLHF.

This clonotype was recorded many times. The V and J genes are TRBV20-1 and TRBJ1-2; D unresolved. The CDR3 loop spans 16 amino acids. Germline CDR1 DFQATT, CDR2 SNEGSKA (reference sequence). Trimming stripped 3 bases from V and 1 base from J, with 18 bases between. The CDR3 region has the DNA TGCAGTGCTAGTGACCCCCGGGCGGGGAGTAACTATGGCTACACCTTC. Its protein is CSASDPRAGSNYGYTF.

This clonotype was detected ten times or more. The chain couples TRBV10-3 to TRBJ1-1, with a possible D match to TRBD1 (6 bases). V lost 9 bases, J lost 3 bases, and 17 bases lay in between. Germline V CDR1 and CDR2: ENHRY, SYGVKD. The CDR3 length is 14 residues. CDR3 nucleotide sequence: TGTGCCATTCTACAACCAGGGGATTACACTGAAGCTTTCTTT. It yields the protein CAILQPGDYTEAFF.